The 4 T cell receptor beta chains below all came from one sample that was sequenced in a study of blood T cells in healthy people across ages (dated by TCRdb to about 2015). Libraries were constructed by 5' RACE. TCRdb lists the instrument as Illumina HiSeq 2500. A second PCR of about 6 to 11 cycles was performed with a sample-barcoded 5' primer and a J-beta primer mix. TCRdb took the public reads, trimmed them with fastp at Q25, ran MiXCR for clone calling and kept in-frame beta chains. Entries are consolidated by CDR3 protein sequence, retaining the most common genes and DNA. Across this sample there are some 1.4 million distinct CDR3 sequences, with around two fifths seen only once. The ten top clones hold 6.5% to 10% of the sample. The sample consisted of blood. The receptors shown here come from a woman between 18 and 30 years old in good health.

The chain has TRBV11-3 and TRBJ2-3; the match to TRBD2 covers 7 bases. V trimming: 5 bases; J trimming: 0 bases; junction bases outside the gene matches: 11. Per the germline V gene, CDR1 is SGHNT and CDR2 is YENEEA. There are 17 residues in the CDR3. The CDR3 region has the DNA TGTGCCAGCAGCCCCATGGGCAGCGGGATAAGCACAGATACGCAGTATTTT. It translates to CASSPMGSGISTDTQYF. Full variable domain (missing parts from reference TRBV11-3 and TRBJ2-3): EAGVVQSPRYKIIEKKQPVAFWCNPISGHNTLYWYLQNLGQGPELLIRYENEEAVDDSQLPKDRFSAERLKGVDSTLKIQPAELGDSAVYLCASSPMGSGISTDTQYFGPGTRLTVL.

In DNA, the CDR3 is TGTGCCAGCAACCCCGGGGGAGCTCTGCAGTATTTT. Protein sequence: CASNPGGALQYF. This rearrangement joins TRBV12-3 or TRBV12-4 to TRBJ2-3, with D possibly being TRBD2 (6 bases). The CDR3 length is 12 residues. V lost 7 bases, J lost 11 bases, and 16 bases lay in between.

The chain couples TRBV4-1 to TRBJ1-2, with D possibly matching TRBD1 (5 bases). Germline CDR1 reads MGHRA; CDR2 reads YSYEKL. The CDR3 runs 14 residues. The V end lost 1 base, the J end lost 6 bases, and 12 bases lay between the germline ends. CDR3 sequence (DNA): TGCGCCAGCAGCCAAGTGAGGGGAACGGATGGCTACACCTTC. It encodes CASSQVRGTDGYTF.

The rearrangement uses TRBV18 and TRBJ1-2, with a possible D match to TRBD1 (6 bases). The germline gives CDR1 KGHSH, CDR2 LQKENI. The CDR3 loop spans 13 amino acids. The V gene lost 6 bases and the J gene lost 2 bases, with 10 bases spanning the gap. The CDR3 is CASSDSRNYGYTF. In DNA form, the CDR3 reads TGTGCCAGCTCGGACAGTAGGAACTATGGCTACACCTTC.